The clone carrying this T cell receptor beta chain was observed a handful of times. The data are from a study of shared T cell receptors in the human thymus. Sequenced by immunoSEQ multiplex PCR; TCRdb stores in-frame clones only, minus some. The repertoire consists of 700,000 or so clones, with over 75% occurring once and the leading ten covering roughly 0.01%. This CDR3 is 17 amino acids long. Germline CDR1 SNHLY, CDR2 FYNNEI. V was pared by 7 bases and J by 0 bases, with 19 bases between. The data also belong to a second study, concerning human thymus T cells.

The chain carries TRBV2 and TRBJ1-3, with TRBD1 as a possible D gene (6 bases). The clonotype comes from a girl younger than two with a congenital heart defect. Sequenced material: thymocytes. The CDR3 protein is CASKEGGGEDSGNTIYF. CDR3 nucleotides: TGTGCCAGCAAAGAGGGGGGAGGGGAGGACTCTGGAAACACCATATATTTT.